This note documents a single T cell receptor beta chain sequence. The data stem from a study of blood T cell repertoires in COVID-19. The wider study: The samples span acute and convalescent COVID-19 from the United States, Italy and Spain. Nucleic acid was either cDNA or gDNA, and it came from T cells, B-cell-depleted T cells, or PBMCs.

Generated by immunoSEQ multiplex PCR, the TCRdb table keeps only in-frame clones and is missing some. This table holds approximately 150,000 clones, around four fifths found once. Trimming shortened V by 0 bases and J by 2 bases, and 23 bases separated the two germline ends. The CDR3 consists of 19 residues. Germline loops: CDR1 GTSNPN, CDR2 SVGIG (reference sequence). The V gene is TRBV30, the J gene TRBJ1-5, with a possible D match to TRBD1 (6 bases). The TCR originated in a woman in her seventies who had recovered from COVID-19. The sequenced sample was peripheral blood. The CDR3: CAWSVRARRREGGNQPQHF. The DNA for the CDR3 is TGTGCCTGGAGTGTACGGGCAAGACGTCGGGAGGGGGGCAATCAGCCCCAGCATTTT.